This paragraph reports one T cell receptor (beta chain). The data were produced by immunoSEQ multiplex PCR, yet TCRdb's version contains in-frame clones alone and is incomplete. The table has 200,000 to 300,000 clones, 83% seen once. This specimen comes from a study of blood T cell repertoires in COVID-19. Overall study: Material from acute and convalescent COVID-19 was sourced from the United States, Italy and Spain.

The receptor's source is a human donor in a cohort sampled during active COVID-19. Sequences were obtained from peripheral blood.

CDR3 in DNA: TGTGCCAGCAGCGACAGGGAAGGGGGCACCGGGGAGCTGTTTTTT. This gives the protein CASSDREGGTGELFF. The chain recombines TRBV9 with TRBJ2-2; maybe TRBD1 (6 bases). The CDR3 is 15 amino acids. The V and J ends lost 3 bases and 4 bases respectively, with 13 bases between them. Germline V gene lookup returns CDR1 SGDLS and CDR2 YYNGEE.